The 30 T cell receptor beta chains presented below share a single source sample, sequenced in a study of graft-versus-host responses after intestinal transplantation. Data came from immunoSEQ multiplex PCR; TCRdb stores just in-frame clones and leaves some out. Here the sample spans tens of thousands of clones, roughly 90% being singletons. These receptors lack a known antigen. Sequencing used unstimulated CD8+ T cells sorted from spleen or lymph node cells, obtained before intestinal transplant. The receptor set was obtained from a human donor who received an intestinal transplant.

This chain joins TRBV13 and TRBJ2-7, with a possible D match to TRBD1 (5 bases). Trimming stripped 0 bases from V and 2 bases from J, with 8 bases between. Germline CDR1 PRHDT, CDR2 FYEKMQ (reference sequence). The CDR3 runs 14 residues. The CDR3 DNA sequence: TGTGCCAGCAGCTTAGGTGGGGCACCCTACGAGCAGTACTTC. It codes for CASSLGGAPYEQYF.

The rearrangement joins TRBV30 to TRBJ1-1; no clear D. The CDR3 has 12 residues. Trimming pared 0 bases from V and 3 bases from J, leaving 5 bases between. Germline V gene data show CDR1 as GTSNPN and CDR2 as SVGIG (reference sequence). This chain's CDR3 is CAWSVRDTEAFF. The CDR3 DNA sequence: TGTGCCTGGAGTGTACGCGACACTGAAGCTTTCTTT.

The rearrangement uses TRBV4-2 and TRBJ1-2; 8 bases map to TRBD1. CDR3 length: 18 amino acids. CDR1 is LGHNA and CDR2 is YNFKEQ in the germline V gene. V was clipped by 0 bases and J by 6 bases; unmatched bases: 15. This CDR3 reads CASSQDLQGAANQDGYTF. The CDR3 nucleotides are TGTGCCAGCAGCCAAGACCTCCAGGGGGCGGCTAACCAGGATGGCTACACCTTC.

CDR3: CASSQEGGLETQYF. The CDR3 DNA sequence: TGCGCCAGCAGCCAAGAAGGGGGCCTAGAGACCCAGTACTTC. This chain links TRBV4-1 with TRBJ2-5; 7 nucleotides align to TRBD1. CDR1 is MGHRA and CDR2 is YSYEKL in the germline V gene. The CDR3 covers 14 residues. The V and J ends lost 0 bases and 4 bases, in that order; junction bases with no gene match: 2.

The CDR3 DNA reads TGTGCCAGCAGCTTGGAGCTAGCGGGAGGTTCGAACACCGGGGAGCTGTTTTTT. This encodes CASSLELAGGSNTGELFF. J is TRBJ2-2 and V is TRBV5-4; 11 bases are a match to TRBD2. Germline CDR1 reads SGHNT; CDR2 reads YYREEE (reference sequence). The length of the CDR3 is 18 residues. V dropped 0 bases and J dropped 0; count of bases not matched to a gene: 4.

The rearrangement joins TRBV10-2 to TRBJ1-6; the D is unclear. This CDR3 comprises 15 residues. Trimming pared 7 bases from V and 0 bases from J, leaving 10 bases between. Germline V gives CDR1 WSHSY, CDR2 SAAADI. The CDR3 nucleotides read TGCGCCAGCACCAATCCGAGCTCCTATAATTCACCCCTCCACTTT. It translates to CASTNPSSYNSPLHF.

This sequence joins TRBV4-3 and TRBJ1-1; D is possibly TRBD1 (5 bases). This CDR3 comprises 13 residues. CDR1 is LGHNA, CDR2 YSLEER, per germline. The ends were cut back, 4 bases at V and 4 bases at J, with 10 bases in the middle. In DNA form, the CDR3 reads TGCGCCAGCAGCCGGGCAAGGGGCACTGAAGCTTTCTTT. This translates into CASSRARGTEAFF.

This clone was seen just once. The chain joins TRBV19 to TRBJ2-7, with 9 bases fitting TRBD1. The CDR3 is 15 residues long. Trimming cost V 4 bases and J 1 base; bases outside gene matches: 5. Germline-derived CDR1 and CDR2 are LNHDA and SQIVND (reference sequence). The CDR3 coding sequence is TGTGCCAGTAGTAGGGGACAGGGAGGATCCTACGAGCAGTACTTC. Encoded protein: CASSRGQGGSYEQYF.

This chain joins TRBV7-2 and TRBJ2-7, with 8 bases that match TRBD2. V shed 1 base and J 2 bases; nucleotides not matched to a gene: 4. Germline-derived CDR1 and CDR2 are SGHTA and FQGNSA. The CDR3 is 15 residues long. The CDR3 is CASSLGPGGPYEQYF. CDR3 coding DNA: TGTGCCAGCAGCTTAGGCCCGGGAGGGCCCTACGAGCAGTACTTC.

This chain joins TRBV27 and TRBJ2-1; tentative D call: TRBD1 (6 bases). Trimming cost V 2 bases and J 8 bases, with 19 bases left between them. The CDR3 runs to 16 residues. Germline lookup yields CDR1 MNHEY and CDR2 SMNVEV (reference sequence). CDR3 sequence (DNA): TGTGCCAGCAGTTTAAAGGTTGGGGACACCGTCGATGAGCAGTTCTTC. Its protein is CASSLKVGDTVDEQFF.

The rearrangement uses TRBV6-1 and TRBJ2-7; possible D gene TRBD1, 5 bases. Germline assignment: CDR1 MNHNS and CDR2 SASEGT. Trimming shortened V by 10 bases and J by 5 bases, and 15 bases separated the two germline ends. This CDR3 is 12 amino acids long. Here the CDR3 reads CAIGQPGDEQYF. The CDR3 coding sequence is TGTGCCATTGGACAACCTGGGGACGAGCAGTACTTC.

The count of this clone is one. The chain recombines TRBV7-9 with TRBJ1-2, with D possibly TRBD1 on 6 matching bases. CDR3 length: 14 residues. Germline loops: CDR1 SEHNR, CDR2 FQNEAQ (reference sequence). Between the trimmed V and J ends, which lost 6 bases and 4 bases, there was a span of 15 bases. CDR3 nucleotide sequence: TGTGCCAGCAGGAGCGGGGGGCACCCCTATGGCTACACCTTC. Residues: CASRSGGHPYGYTF.

This CDR3 reads CASSLGAEDEAFF. The CDR3 DNA is TGCGCCAGCTCATTGGGGGCGGAGGATGAAGCTTTCTTT. The chain uses TRBV5-1 and TRBJ1-1; perhaps TRBD1 as D (6 bases). In germline, CDR1 is SGHRS, CDR2 YFSETQ. Between the trimmed V and J ends, which lost 7 bases and 7 bases, there was a span of 17 bases. The CDR3 contains 13 residues.

The V gene is TRBV7-2, the J gene TRBJ2-2; TRBD2 aligns across 7 bases. This CDR3 has 15 amino acids. CDR1 is SGHTA and CDR2 is FQGNSA in the germline V gene. The V and J ends lost 6 bases and 1 base, in that order; junction bases with no gene match: 5. CDR3 region: CASRRPSGNTGELFF. For the CDR3, the DNA is TGTGCCAGCAGACGCCCTAGCGGGAACACCGGGGAGCTGTTTTTT.

The chain combines TRBV2 with TRBJ2-7; tentatively, D is TRBD2 (6 bases). CDR3 length: 17 residues. Trimming removed 3 bases from V and 2 bases from J, with 20 bases in between. The germline CDR1 and CDR2 sequences are SNHLY and FYNNEI. The CDR3 DNA follows: TGTGCCAGCAGTGAGTCACGAGTGGGCGGGACGCCCTACGAGCAGTACTTC. Residues: CASSESRVGGTPYEQYF.

The chain couples TRBV11-3 to TRBJ2-7; 9 bases agree with TRBD2. Trimming took 1 base from V and 2 from J; bases not matched to a gene: 9. CDR1 is SGHNT, CDR2 YENEEA, per germline. The CDR3 sequence is 17 residues long. The CDR3 nucleotides read TGTGCCAGCAGCTTAGGGACTAGCGCCTTATTGACCTACGAGCAGTACTTC. It yields the protein CASSLGTSALLTYEQYF.

This rearrangement joins TRBV28 to TRBJ2-1; a possible D gene is TRBD2 (6 bases). Deletions cut 3 bases from V and 8 bases from J, with 8 bases between. The CDR3 totals 12 residues. Per the germline V gene, CDR1 is MDHEN and CDR2 is SYDVKM. CDR3 amino acids: CASSFWGDEQFF. The CDR3 DNA reads as TGTGCCAGCAGTTTCTGGGGGGATGAGCAGTTCTTC.

The V gene is TRBV5-1, the J gene TRBJ1-2; D is ambiguous. The CDR3 consists of 15 residues. Deletions cut 0 bases from V and 4 bases from J, with 13 bases between. CDR1 is SGHRS and CDR2 is YFSETQ in the germline V gene. The CDR3 DNA reads as TGCGCCAGCAGCTTGGCCCCCGGGTATGCCTATGGCTACACCTTC. This codes for CASSLAPGYAYGYTF.

V gene TRBV18 combines with J gene TRBJ2-7; 10 bases map to TRBD1. Trimming took 5 bases from V and 6 from J; bases not matched to a gene: 4. Germline CDR1 and CDR2: KGHSH and LQKENI. This CDR3 comprises 13 residues. Here the CDR3 DNA reads TGTGCCAGCTCAGCCGGGACAGGGGCCGAGCAGTACTTC. It codes for CASSAGTGAEQYF.

The CDR3 sequence is CASSFRGGNNEQFF. Written as DNA, the CDR3 is TGCGCCAGCAGCTTTCGGGGGGGAAACAATGAGCAGTTCTTC. This chain connects TRBV5-1 to TRBJ2-1; TRBD2 agrees at 8 bases. V lost 2 bases and J lost 5; bases outside the gene matches: 3. Germline CDR1 and CDR2: SGHRS and YFSETQ. The CDR3 spans 14 residues.

This clone was recorded only once. V is TRBV7-9 and J is TRBJ1-5; 8 bases fit TRBD1. The V and J ends lost 3 bases and 2 bases, in that order; junction bases with no gene match: 6. Germline assignment: CDR1 SEHNR and CDR2 FQNEAQ (reference sequence). There are 16 residues in the CDR3. The CDR3 reads CASSFEQGGGNQPQHF. The CDR3 nucleotides read TGTGCCAGCAGCTTTGAACAGGGGGGTGGCAATCAGCCCCAGCATTTT.

This chain uses TRBV7-9 with TRBJ1-2, with D maybe TRBD1 (6 bases). Trimming stripped 1 base from V and 5 bases from J, with 11 bases between. Per germline, CDR1 SEHNR and CDR2 FQNEAQ (reference sequence). This CDR3 spans 14 amino acids. The CDR3 DNA reads as TGTGCCAGCAGCTTAGGGGACATTGCGTATGGCTACACCTTC. This codes for CASSLGDIAYGYTF.

The rearrangement joins TRBV27 to TRBJ2-2; perhaps TRBD1 as D (5 bases). With 4 bases removed from V and 0 bases from J, the gap between germline ends came to 15 bases. Per germline, CDR1 MNHEY and CDR2 SMNVEV (reference sequence). The CDR3 has 17 amino acids. The CDR3 nucleotides read TGTGCCAGCAGTTGGTTGGTAACAGGTACGAACACCGGGGAGCTGTTTTTT. Translation: CASSWLVTGTNTGELFF.

Here the CDR3 DNA reads TGCGCCAGCAGCGTTCCGGGACAGGGAGGCAATGAGCAGTTCTTC. Its translation is CASSVPGQGGNEQFF. V gene TRBV4-1 combines with J gene TRBJ2-1; TRBD1 matches 9 bases. CDR3 length: 15 residues. V gave up 5 bases and J gave up 6 bases; unmatched junction bases: 8. CDR1 is MGHRA and CDR2 is YSYEKL in the germline V gene.

The V gene is TRBV30, the J gene TRBJ1-2, with no clear D. The CDR3 has 14 residues. V lost 7 bases to trimming and J lost 3 bases, with 18 bases between them. CDR1 is GTSNPN and CDR2 is SVGIG in the germline V gene (reference sequence). The CDR3 here is CAFFYFEAHYGYTF. Written as DNA, the CDR3 is TGTGCCTTTTTCTATTTTGAGGCGCACTATGGCTACACCTTC.

This chain links TRBV4-1 with TRBJ1-1; 7 positions agree with TRBD1. V lost 2 bases and J lost 5; bases outside the gene matches: 11. CDR1 is MGHRA and CDR2 is YSYEKL in the germline V gene. The CDR3 extends over 16 amino acids. The CDR3 loop is CASSQRLGQLFTEAFF. CDR3 bases: TGCGCCAGCAGCCAAAGATTGGGACAGTTATTTACTGAAGCTTTCTTT.

The V call is TRBV7-9, the J call TRBJ2-3; D perhaps matches TRBD2 (5 bases). Deletions cut 5 bases from V and 2 bases from J, with 14 bases between. Per germline, CDR1 SEHNR and CDR2 FQNEAQ (reference sequence). CDR3 size: 15 residues. The CDR3 bases are TGTGCCAGCAGCGCCCCCGGCGGGCTCACAGATACGCAGTATTTT. As protein: CASSAPGGLTDTQYF.

The gene calls are TRBV4-3 and TRBJ1-1; a possible D gene is TRBD1 (5 bases). The V gene lost 0 bases and the J gene lost 3 bases, with 11 bases spanning the gap. Germline V lookup: CDR1 LGHNA, CDR2 YSLEER. This CDR3 is 15 amino acids long. The CDR3 sequence: CASSQDRAGDTEAFF. CDR3 coding DNA: TGCGCCAGCAGCCAAGATAGGGCGGGGGACACTGAAGCTTTCTTT.

The rearrangement uses TRBV27 and TRBJ2-2, with D possibly TRBD2 on 6 matching bases. Looked up from germline, CDR1 is MNHEY and CDR2 is SMNVEV (reference sequence). V gave up 3 bases and J gave up 7 bases, with 9 bases separating them. CDR3 length: 13 residues. CDR3 protein: CASSLGGGGELFF. The CDR3 DNA sequence: TGTGCCAGCAGTTTGGGAGGAGGCGGGGAGCTGTTTTTT.

The chain is built from TRBV19 and TRBJ2-2, with 10 bases lining up with TRBD1. CDR1 and CDR2 (germline): LNHDA, SQIVND (reference sequence). The CDR3 consists of 15 residues. Germline trimming cut 6 bases from V and 7 bases from J; bases unmatched to any gene: 8. The CDR3 reads CASSQDRGRSGELFF. The CDR3 nucleotides are TGTGCCAGTAGCCAAGACAGGGGGCGGAGCGGGGAGCTGTTTTTT.